This T cell receptor (beta chain) derives from a study of molecular identifiers for immune sequencing clone quantification. The junction had 7 bases not matched to a gene; V was cut back by 6 bases and J by 6 bases. The CDR3 consists of 14 residues. The germline V gene encodes CDR1 PRHDT and CDR2 FYEKMQ (reference sequence). Each library that profiled naive CD8 cells came from roughly 20,000 to 1,000,000 sorted cells with 10%, 30% or 50% RNA. This clonotype showed up many times. TCRdb passed the PCR reads through MiXCR, listing each CDR3 protein once. The sample includes about 510,000 distinct CDR3 sequences, about 25% of them seen just once.

The rearrangement uses TRBV13 and TRBJ2-7, with 11 nucleotides matching TRBD2. The TCR comes from a human donor in good health. Some libraries in this study had Jurkat cell RNA spiked in. Sample: naive CD8+ T cells from blood, with Jurkat cell RNA spiked in. The subset: FACS-sorted CD8+CD4-CCR7+CD45RA+ naive T cells. In DNA form, the CDR3 reads TGTGCCAGCAGTTTACTAGCGGGGGCTTCCGAGCAGTACTTC. Translation: CASSLLAGASEQYF.